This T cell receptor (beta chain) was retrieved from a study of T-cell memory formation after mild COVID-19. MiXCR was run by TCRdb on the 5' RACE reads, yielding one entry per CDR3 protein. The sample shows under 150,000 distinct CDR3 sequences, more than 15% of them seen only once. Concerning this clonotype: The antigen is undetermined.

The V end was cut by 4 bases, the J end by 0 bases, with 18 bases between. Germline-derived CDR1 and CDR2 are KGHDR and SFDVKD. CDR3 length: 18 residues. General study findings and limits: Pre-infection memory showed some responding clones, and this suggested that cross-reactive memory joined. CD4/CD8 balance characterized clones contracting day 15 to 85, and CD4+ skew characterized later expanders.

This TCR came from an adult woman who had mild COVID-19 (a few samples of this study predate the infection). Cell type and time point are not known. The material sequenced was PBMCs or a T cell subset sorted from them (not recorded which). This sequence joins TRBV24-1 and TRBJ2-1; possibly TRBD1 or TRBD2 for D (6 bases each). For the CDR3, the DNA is TGTGCCACCAGTGACTCTGACGGGGGCTCAGGCTCCTACAATGAGCAGTTCTTC. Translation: CATSDSDGGSGSYNEQFF.